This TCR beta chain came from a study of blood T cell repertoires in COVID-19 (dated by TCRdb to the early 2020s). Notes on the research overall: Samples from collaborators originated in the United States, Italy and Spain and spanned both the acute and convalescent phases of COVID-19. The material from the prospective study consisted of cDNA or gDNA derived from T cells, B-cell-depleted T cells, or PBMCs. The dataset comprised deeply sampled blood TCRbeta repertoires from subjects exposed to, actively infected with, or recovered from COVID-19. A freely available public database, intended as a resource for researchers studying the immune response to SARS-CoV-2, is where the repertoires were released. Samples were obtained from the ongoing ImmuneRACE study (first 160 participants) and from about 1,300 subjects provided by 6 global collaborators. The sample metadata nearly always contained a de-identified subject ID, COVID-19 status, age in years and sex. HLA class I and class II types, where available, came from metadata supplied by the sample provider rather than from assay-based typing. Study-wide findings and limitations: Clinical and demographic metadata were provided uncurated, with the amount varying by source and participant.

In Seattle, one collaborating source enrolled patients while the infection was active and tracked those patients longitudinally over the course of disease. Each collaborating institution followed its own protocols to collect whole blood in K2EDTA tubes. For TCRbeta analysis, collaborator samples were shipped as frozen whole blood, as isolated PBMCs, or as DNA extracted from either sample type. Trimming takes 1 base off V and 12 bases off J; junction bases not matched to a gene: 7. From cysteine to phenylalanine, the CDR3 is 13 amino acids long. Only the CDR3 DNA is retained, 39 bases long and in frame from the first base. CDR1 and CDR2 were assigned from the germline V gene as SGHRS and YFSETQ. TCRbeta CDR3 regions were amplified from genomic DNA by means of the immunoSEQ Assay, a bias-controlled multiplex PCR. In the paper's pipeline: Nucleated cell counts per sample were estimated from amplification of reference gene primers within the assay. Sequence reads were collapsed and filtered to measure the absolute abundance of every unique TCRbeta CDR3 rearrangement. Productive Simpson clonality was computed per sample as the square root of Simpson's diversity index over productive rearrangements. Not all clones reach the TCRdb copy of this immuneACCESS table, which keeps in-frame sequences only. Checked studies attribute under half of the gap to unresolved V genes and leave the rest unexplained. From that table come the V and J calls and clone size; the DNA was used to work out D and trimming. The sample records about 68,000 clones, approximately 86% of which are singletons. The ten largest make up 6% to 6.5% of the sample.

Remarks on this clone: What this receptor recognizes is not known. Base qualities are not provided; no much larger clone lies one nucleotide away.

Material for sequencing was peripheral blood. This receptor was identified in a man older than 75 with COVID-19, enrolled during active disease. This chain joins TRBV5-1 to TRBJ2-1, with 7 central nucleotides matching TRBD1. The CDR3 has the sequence CASSLPTGERQFF. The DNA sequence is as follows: TGCGCCAGCAGCTTGCCAACAGGGGAGAGGCAGTTCTTC. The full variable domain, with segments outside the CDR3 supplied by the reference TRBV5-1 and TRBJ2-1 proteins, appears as KAGVTQTPRYLIKTRGQQVTLSCSPISGHRSVSWYQQTPGQGLQFLFEYFSETQRNKGNFPGRFSGRQFSNSRSEMNVSTLELGDSALYLCASSLPTGERQFFGPGTRLTVL.